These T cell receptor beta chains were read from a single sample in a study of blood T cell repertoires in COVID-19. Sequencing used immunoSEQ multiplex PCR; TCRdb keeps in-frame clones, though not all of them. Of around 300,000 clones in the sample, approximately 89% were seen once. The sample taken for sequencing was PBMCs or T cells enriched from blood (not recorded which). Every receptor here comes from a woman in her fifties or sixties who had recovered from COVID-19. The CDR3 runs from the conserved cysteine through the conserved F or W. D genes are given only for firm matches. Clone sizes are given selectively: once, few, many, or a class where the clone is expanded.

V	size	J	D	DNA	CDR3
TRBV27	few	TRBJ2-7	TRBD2	TGTGCCAGCAGTCCGACTAGCGGGCAGTACGAGCAGTACTTC	CASSPTSGQYEQYF
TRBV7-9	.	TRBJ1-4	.	TGTGCCAGCAGCCCGGGGGGGCTCTCGGAAAAACTGTTTTTT	CASSPGGLSEKLFF
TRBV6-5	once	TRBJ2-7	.	TGTGCCAGCAGTCCCTCTGAGGGACAATGGTACGAGCAGTACTTC	CASSPSEGQWYEQYF
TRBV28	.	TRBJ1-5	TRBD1	TGTGCCAGCAGACCGGACAGGGAGGTTCAGCCCCAGCATTTT	CASRPDREVQPQHF
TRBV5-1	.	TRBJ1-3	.	TGCGCCAGCAGCCTCCAGGGCTCCGGAAACACCATATATTTT	CASSLQGSGNTIYF
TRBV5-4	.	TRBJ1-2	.	TGTGCCAGCAGCTTCCGGACGGGAGCTAACTATGGCTACACCTTC	CASSFRTGANYGYTF
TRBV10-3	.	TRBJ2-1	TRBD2	TGTGCCATCAGCCTAACTAGCGGGAGTTACAATGAGCAGTTCTTC	CAISLTSGSYNEQFF
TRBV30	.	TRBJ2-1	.	TGTGCCTGGAGTAAGCGAAGTAAACTCACTGAGCAGTTCTTC	CAWSKRSKLTEQFF
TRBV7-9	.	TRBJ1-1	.	TGTGCCAGCAGCTTAGTAGGAGGTGGGTACACTGAAGCTTTCTTT	CASSLVGGGYTEAFF
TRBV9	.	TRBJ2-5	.	TGTGCCAGCAGCGAGGGGCTGCCTCAAGAGACCCAGTACTTC	CASSEGLPQETQYF
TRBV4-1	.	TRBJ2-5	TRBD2	TGCGCCAGCAGCCAAGGACTAGCCACCAGGACCCAGTACTTC	CASSQGLATRTQYF
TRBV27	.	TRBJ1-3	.	TGTGCCAGCAGTTTCCTCGGGGTCGGAAACACCATATATTTT	CASSFLGVGNTIYF
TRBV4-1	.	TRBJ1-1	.	TGCGCCAGCAGCCAAACAGGGCGCACTGAAGCTTTCTTT	CASSQTGRTEAFF
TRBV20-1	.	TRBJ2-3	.	TGCAGTGCTAGTCCTCTCGCAAAGATAACAGTACATTTT	CSASPLAKITVHF
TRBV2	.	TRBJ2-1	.	TGTGCCAGCAGTGCCGGTAGAGAGTATTACAATGAGCAGTTCTTC	CASSAGREYYNEQFF
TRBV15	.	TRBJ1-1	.	TGTGCCACCAGCAGAGGGAGGAACACTGAAGCTTTCTTT	CATSRGRNTEAFF
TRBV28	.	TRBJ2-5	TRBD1	TGTGCCAGCAGCCCCGGACAGGCGGGTGAGACCCAGTACTTC	CASSPGQAGETQYF
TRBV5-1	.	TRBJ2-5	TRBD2	TGCGCCAGCAGCTGGGGGACTAGCCAAGAGACCCAGTACTTC	CASSWGTSQETQYF
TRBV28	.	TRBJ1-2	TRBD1	TGTGCCAGCAGTCCCAGGGGGCCTAACTATGGCTACACCTTC	CASSPRGPNYGYTF
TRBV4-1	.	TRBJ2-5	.	TGCGCCAGCAGCCAATCCCCTGGGCCCGAAGAGACCCAGTACTTC	CASSQSPGPEETQYF